This TCR beta chain was documented in a study of cytomegalovirus exposure and HLA in healthy donors. A word on this clone: What it recognizes is unknown.

General observations from the study: Cytomegalovirus status, reportedly, was diagnosed with high specificity and sensitivity by the classifier. Across donors, most TCRs were seen rarely, yet some public ones were widespread. Investigators reported some 150 TCR beta chains as tied to cytomegalovirus. Confirmation was obtained in vitro that a few CMV-associated chains are specific for CMV antigens.

Repertoires were generated with immunoSEQ multiplex PCR, while TCRdb's copy carries only in-frame clones and drops some. The profile shows some 170,000 clones, roughly nine tenths of them singletons. Sequencing was done on a sample of PBMCs. This TCR came from a woman younger than 35 in good health and CMV-seropositive.

CDR3 amino acids: CASSVSQGILYGYTF. The DNA of the CDR3 is TGTGCCAGCAGCGTATCGCAGGGAATCCTGTATGGCTACACCTTC. The chain couples TRBV9 to TRBJ1-2; a weak D match, TRBD1 (5 bases). Between the trimmed V and J ends, which lost 1 base and 5 bases, there was a span of 15 bases. The CDR3 has 15 amino acids. CDR1 SGDLS and CDR2 YYNGEE come from the germline V gene.